The T cell receptor (beta chain) under discussion was sequenced for a study of shared clonotypes between healthy human individuals (TCRdb year 2020). About the full investigation: A few men and a couple of women, aged 18 to 49 years, made up the cohort. To increase sequencing depth and limit assay-specific biases, TCR repertoire library preparation and sequencing were carried out by different laboratories using diverse techniques. The study deeply sequenced blood TCR repertoires of about 5 healthy adults to estimate repertoire size and the extent of clonotype sharing between individuals. Each donor's leukapheresis produced roughly between about 0.85 and 10 billion PBMCs. Per donor, three plates each were used for CD4 naive and CD4 memory, two for CD8 naive, and one for CD8 memory.

About this clone itself: What antigen it recognizes has not been identified. No qualities accompany the bases; no much larger clone lies one base away.

Using the deep immunoSEQ assay, TCR CDR3 regions were amplified from genomic DNA by multiplex PCR. Extracted genomic DNA from each cell subset was spread evenly across all wells of several immunoSEQ 96-well plates, with each plate serving as a replicate. For sorted subsets, each replicate PCR was loaded with about 0.2 ug genomic DNA, equivalent to some 27,000 T cell genomes. Purified libraries were measured with a Qubit 3.0 fluorometer, size-checked on a Bioanalyzer 2100, and measured again with the KAPA Library Quantification kit. Every immunoSEQ 96-well plate was sequenced on a separate single-read 150-cycle Illumina NextSeq 550 flow cell. The published analysis was carried out like this. Because only junctional sequences without quality scores were contained in the immunoSEQ output, filtering matching that applied to full-length reads could not be performed. Sequences were annotated with PyIR, a Python wrapper for IgBLAST v1.9, and V/J genes and CDR3 were assigned using IMGT germline references. Reads with weak V/J assignments (E-value above 1e-6), missing CDR3, stop codons, out-of-frame junctions, or ambiguous translated residues were removed. A V3J clonotype was defined by an identical inferred V gene, J gene, and CDR3 amino acid sequence. Percentage overlap between repertoires was computed as shared unique clonotypes divided by the size of the smaller repertoire. Richness of each repertoire was evaluated using RTK rarefaction, the Chao1 estimator, and Recon v2.1 estimates of unobserved clonotypes. Generation probabilities for all TCRbeta clonotypes obtained by the gDNA method from several donors were computed using OLGA. Held by TCRdb, this immuneACCESS table contains in-frame sequences only and omits some clones. Under half of the omission traces to an unresolved V gene where checked; the cause of the rest is unknown. V and J calls plus clone size are reproduced from that table; the DNA served to infer D and trimming. This sample comprises 2 million to 2.5 million clones, roughly 91% of them detected only once. 1.5% to 2% of the sample is taken by the ten largest.

CD8 naive samples were CD45RO-negative cells positively selected for CCR7, giving a CD45RA+CCR7+ population that excluded TemRA cells. The donors were healthy, HIV-negative adults who had no recently reported acute infections or vaccinations. Every donor was a Caucasian adult residing in Nashville, Tennessee, USA. Blood was collected by leukapheresis, and PBMCs were isolated by Ficoll-Histopaque density gradient centrifugation and then cryopreserved in liquid nitrogen vapor phase. Analytical flow cytometry was used to check the purity and quantity of each magnetically sorted T cell population. Genomic DNA was isolated from each sorted fraction and quantified by UV absorbance on a Nanodrop 2000c. What the study reported, not specific to this receptor: Pairwise subsampling indicated that sequencing depth was expected to affect the degree of clonotype sharing among donors. Sampling was limited to blood, and TCR repertoires in tissue likely differ from TCR repertoires in blood. When a few donors were compared, the shared fraction of clonotypes was approximately 5% for naive CD4, approximately 3.5% for naive CD8, more than 2% for memory CD4, and roughly 0.4% for memory CD8. Even with the large sequencing depth, rarefaction of the sorted-subset datasets indicated that sequencing was incomplete. Naive subsets generally had larger estimated clonotype richness than memory subsets did. The small number of donors limited the genetic and exposure-history diversity represented. Compared with non-shared clonotypes, the clonotypes found in all four sorted-subset donors had higher generation probabilities.

Sequencing was performed on naive CD8+ T cells from PBMCs. This sample's cell subset or site label indicates: CD45RA+CCR7+. The sequence was obtained from a man younger than 35 in good health. Some clones in this sample may be carry-over from other donors' samples.

CDR3 protein: CSATGLYEQYF. The nucleotides are TGCAGCGCAACCGGACTTTACGAGCAGTACTTC. The chain is assembled from TRBV29-1 and TRBJ2-7, with TRBD2 perhaps the D gene, on 5 matching bases. The germline V gene sets CDR1 to SQVTM and CDR2 to ANQGSEA. V sheds 7 bases and J sheds 4 bases, leaving 11 bases between their ends. The CDR3 numbers 11 residues from cysteine through phenylalanine. CDR3 DNA is the only sequence kept; it has 33 bases, read in frame from the first base.